The 26 T cell receptor beta chains given below trace back to one sample, sequenced in a study of early stage breast cancer tumors. The table came from immunoSEQ multiplex PCR; TCRdb's copy has only in-frame clones and leaves some out. The sample has tens of thousands of clones, almost 75% seen once. Sequenced: breast tumor tissue. The receptor set was obtained from a person aged 25-39 years with breast cancer.

The CDR3 protein is CASYYGAGTYQETQYF. In DNA form, the CDR3 reads TGTGCCAGCTATTATGGCGCTGGGACCTACCAAGAGACCCAGTACTTC. J is TRBJ2-5 and V is TRBV18, with D possibly called TRBD1 or TRBD2 (5 bases each). Germline V gene data show CDR1 as KGHSH and CDR2 as LQKENI. The V gene lost 7 bases and the J gene lost 0 bases, with 18 bases spanning the gap. The CDR3 runs to 16 residues.

The chain carries TRBV4-1 and TRBJ2-7; 7 bases align to TRBD2. CDR3 length: 15 residues. CDR1 is MGHRA, CDR2 YSYEKL, per germline. The V gene end was trimmed by 4 bases and the J gene end by 9 bases; junction bases not matched to a gene: 15. The CDR3 DNA reads as TGCGCCAGCAGCCCCCAGAGGACTAGTTGGATGGGGCAGTACTTC. Its protein is CASSPQRTSWMGQYF.

In its sample, this clone is medium-sized. J is TRBJ2-1 and V is TRBV7-8; 8 bases are shared with TRBD1. The length of the CDR3 is 15 residues. The germline V gene has CDR1 SGHVS and CDR2 FQNEAQ. The V and J ends lost 5 bases and 6 bases, in that order; junction bases with no gene match: 9. In DNA form, the CDR3 reads TGTGCCAGCAGCGCTAGGGACAGGCCCTTCAATGAGCAGTTCTTC. Encoded protein: CASSARDRPFNEQFF.

The CDR3 region is CASSPSTGTGGPKNLYGYTF. In nucleotides, the CDR3 is TGTGCCAGCTCACCCTCAACCGGGACAGGGGGCCCCAAGAACCTATATGGCTACACCTTC. This rearrangement joins TRBV18 to TRBJ1-2; 12 positions match TRBD1. V shed 3 bases and J 5 bases; nucleotides not matched to a gene: 19. Germline V gene data show CDR1 as KGHSH and CDR2 as LQKENI. This CDR3 region has 20 residues.

The chain couples TRBV9 to TRBJ2-5; D might be TRBD2 (6 bases). This CDR3 has 14 residues. The germline gives CDR1 SGDLS, CDR2 YYNGEE. The V gene lost 1 base and the J gene lost 3 bases, with 10 bases spanning the gap. This chain's CDR3 is CASSVFGEEETQYF. The CDR3 DNA reads TGTGCCAGCAGCGTATTTGGGGAGGAAGAGACCCAGTACTTC. Based on the CDR3 plus reference TRBV9 and TRBJ2-5, the full variable domain is DSGVTQTPKHLITATGQRVTLRCSPRSGDLSVYWYQQSLDQGLQFLIQYYNGEERAKGNILERFSAQQFPDLHSELNLSSLELGDSALYFCASSVFGEEETQYFGPGTRLLVL.

The chain has TRBV19 and TRBJ1-5, with D unresolved. The length of the CDR3 is 15 residues. Germline assignment: CDR1 LNHDA and CDR2 SQIVND (reference sequence). Deletions cut 5 bases from V and 0 bases from J, with 11 bases between. This CDR3 is CASSRLGHSNQPQHF. The CDR3 bases are TGTGCCAGTAGTCGCTTAGGTCATAGCAATCAGCCCCAGCATTTT.

This chain links TRBV19 with TRBJ2-7; D is ambiguous. The CDR3 sequence is 14 residues long. V was pared by 1 base and J by 6 bases, with 13 bases between. Germline V gene lookup returns CDR1 LNHDA and CDR2 SQIVND (reference sequence). CDR3 bases: TGTGCCAGTAGTATAGGGGGAATCCATCGCGAGCAGTACTTC. Translated, it gives CASSIGGIHREQYF.

Only one count was recorded for this clone. V usage is TRBV30 and J usage is TRBJ2-7; no clear D gene. Germline-derived CDR1 and CDR2 are GTSNPN and SVGIG (reference sequence). The V gene lost 5 bases and the J gene lost 4 bases, with 9 bases spanning the gap. The CDR3 is made up of 11 amino acids. CDR3 nucleotides: TGTGCCTGGCTCGTCGGATACGAGCAGTACTTC. This sequence encodes CAWLVGYEQYF.

This chain joins TRBV7-2 and TRBJ2-1; 11 bases are a match to TRBD2. The V gene end was trimmed by 4 bases and the J gene end by 8 bases; junction bases not matched to a gene: 13. The length of the CDR3 is 17 residues. CDR1 is SGHTA and CDR2 is FQGNSA in the germline V gene. The CDR3 spells CASSSHVVAGGPYEQFF. The CDR3 DNA follows: TGTGCCAGCAGCTCCCACGTGGTAGCGGGAGGGCCATATGAGCAGTTCTTC.

This clone was seen only once. The V and J genes are TRBV10-3 and TRBJ1-1; D remains ambiguous. The CDR3 is 13 amino acids. The V end was cut by 3 bases, the J end by 4 bases, with 9 bases between. From germline, CDR1 is ENHRY and CDR2 SYGVKD. The CDR3 coding sequence is TGTGCCATCAGTGATAGAGTTATCACTGAAGCTTTCTTT. Its protein product is CAISDRVITEAFF.

For this clone: An end of the junction does not agree with germline; a read error may underlie this. Other DNA sequences in this sample translate to the same CDR3. The V gene is TRBV5-1, the J gene TRBJ1-1; maybe TRBD1 (6 bases). There are 12 residues in the CDR3. Germline CDR1 reads SGHRS; CDR2 reads YFSETQ. DNA for the CDR3: TGTGCCAGCAGCCCGGGACAATCTGAAGCTTTCTTT. It translates to CASSPGQSEAFF.

The rearrangement joins TRBV29-1 to TRBJ2-1; D ambiguous. The CDR3 covers 13 residues. Germline V lookup: CDR1 SQVTM, CDR2 ANQGSEA. V lost 6 bases, J lost 7 bases, and 16 bases lay in between. The CDR3 spells CSVPRPGKNEQFF. The CDR3 nucleotides read TGCAGCGTCCCACGCCCAGGAAAGAATGAGCAGTTCTTC.

This clone showed up just a few times. This chain joins TRBV7-9 and TRBJ1-5; the D is unclear. The CDR3 has 13 residues. V lost 1 base to trimming and J lost 6 bases, with 7 bases between them. Germline CDR1 is SEHNR and CDR2 is FQNEAQ (reference sequence). The CDR3 coding sequence is TGTGCCAGCAGCTTAGGGCTCTTTCAGCCCCAGCATTTT. The encoded protein is CASSLGLFQPQHF.

The chain joins TRBV4-2 to TRBJ1-2, with 10 bases lining up with TRBD1. This CDR3 is built from 16 residues. The germline V gene has CDR1 LGHNA and CDR2 YNFKEQ. With V trimmed by 4 bases and J by 7 bases, 12 bases remained unmatched. This CDR3 reads CASSRSRRQGAFGYTF. The CDR3 nucleotides read TGTGCCAGCAGCCGCTCTCGGAGACAGGGGGCGTTTGGCTACACCTTC.

This rearrangement joins TRBV30 to TRBJ1-2; D unresolved. Deletions cut 5 bases from V and 7 bases from J, with 8 bases between. CDR1 is GTSNPN, CDR2 SVGIG, per germline (reference sequence). The CDR3 runs 10 residues. The CDR3 coding sequence is TGTGCCTGGCGAAGGACTGGCTACACCTTC. Its protein is CAWRRTGYTF.

The chain is built from TRBV15 and TRBJ2-1, with 14 bases that match TRBD2. Germline V gives CDR1 LNHNV, CDR2 YYDKDF (reference sequence). The CDR3 runs to 19 residues. With V trimmed by 0 bases and J by 8 bases, 12 bases remained unmatched. The CDR3 DNA reads TGTGCCACCAGCAGAGAGGCGATTGGACTAGCGGGAGGCGCGGATGAGCAGTTCTTC. Its protein product is CATSREAIGLAGGADEQFF.

This chain connects TRBV6-1 to TRBJ1-5; D is possibly TRBD1 (5 bases). This CDR3 has 16 amino acids. The germline CDR1 and CDR2 sequences are MNHNS and SASEGT. Trimming pared 5 bases from V and 1 base from J, leaving 15 bases between. CDR3 amino acids: CASSKGTSGSNQPQHF. The CDR3 DNA sequence: TGTGCCAGCAGTAAAGGGACCTCAGGGAGCAATCAGCCCCAGCATTTT.

The rearrangement uses TRBV5-6 and TRBJ2-7; perhaps D is TRBD1 or TRBD2 (5 bases each). CDR1 and CDR2 from the germline V gene are SGHDT and YYEEEE. V was clipped by 4 bases and J by 3 bases, with 14 bases between them. The CDR3 loop spans 14 amino acids. The CDR3 loop is CASSKYRDGYEQYF. DNA of the CDR3: TGTGCCAGCAGCAAGTACCGGGACGGCTACGAGCAGTACTTC.

The J gene is TRBJ2-2, the V gene TRBV29-1; either TRBD1 or TRBD2 may supply D (6 bases each). Germline V gene sequence: CDR1 SQVTM, CDR2 ANQGSEA. CDR3 size: 13 residues. V lost 5 bases and J lost 4, with 11 bases in between. The CDR3 loop reads CSVRGLGTGELFF. In DNA, the CDR3 is TGCAGCGTTCGGGGGCTCGGCACCGGGGAGCTGTTTTTT.

V and J are TRBV2 and TRBJ2-6; 10 bases match TRBD1. Germline V CDR1 and CDR2: SNHLY, FYNNEI. The CDR3 has 16 amino acids. With V trimmed by 3 bases and J by 2 bases, 1 base remained unmatched. The CDR3 nucleotides are TGTGCCAGCAGTGAGACAGGGGGCGCTGGGGCCAACGTCCTGACTTTC. Protein sequence: CASSETGGAGANVLTF. Full variable domain (missing parts from reference TRBV2 and TRBJ2-6): EPEVTQTPSHQVTQMGQEVILRCVPISNHLYFYWYRQILGQKVEFLVSFYNNEISEKSEIFDDQFSVERPDGSNFTLKIRSTKLEDSAMYFCASSETGGAGANVLTFGAGSRLTVL.

The gene calls are TRBV7-2 and TRBJ2-3, with TRBD2 matching over 15 bases. The ends lost 4 bases at V and 5 bases at J; junction bases unmatched: 4. Germline CDR1 is SGHTA and CDR2 is FQGNSA. This CDR3 comprises 16 residues. CDR3 sequence: CASSSGLAGGLDTQYF. The CDR3 DNA sequence: TGTGCCAGCAGCTCGGGACTAGCGGGAGGATTAGATACGCAGTATTTT.

The chain employs TRBV12-5 and TRBJ1-5, with 7 bases aligning to TRBD1. The CDR3 is 13 residues long. Germline CDR1 is LGHNT and CDR2 is FRNRAP. V lost 6 bases and J lost 5; bases outside the gene matches: 4. The DNA of the CDR3 is TGTGCTAGTGGCCTACAGGGGTATCAGCCCCAGCATTTT. Translating it yields CASGLQGYQPQHF.

The chain combines TRBV28 with TRBJ2-3, with 8 bases aligning to TRBD1. CDR1 and CDR2 from the germline V gene are MDHEN and SYDVKM. V gave up 4 bases and J gave up 7 bases; unmatched junction bases: 10. The CDR3 contains 15 residues. CDR3 bases: TGTGCCAGCAGTTCACCCGGGACAGGCCACCATACGCAGTATTTT. Translated: CASSSPGTGHHTQYF.

The chain employs TRBV30 and TRBJ2-1; 13 bases line up with TRBD2. Germline CDR1 is GTSNPN and CDR2 is SVGIG (reference sequence). This CDR3 is built from 17 residues. Germline trimming cut 2 bases from V and 7 bases from J; bases unmatched to any gene: 11. The CDR3 DNA reads as TGTGCCTGGAGTCGACCACGACTAGCGGGAGGAAGAAATGAGCAGTTCTTC. Translating it yields CAWSRPRLAGGRNEQFF.

For this clone: Mismatch with germline at one junction end may stem from a read error. The chain recombines TRBV5-4 with TRBJ2-1, with D perhaps given as TRBD1 or TRBD2 (5 bases each). This CDR3 has 14 residues. Germline V CDR1 and CDR2: SGHNT, YYREEE (reference sequence). The CDR3 sequence is CASSLTRDRRGWLF. In DNA form, the CDR3 reads TGTGCCAGCAGCTTAACCAGGGACCGGCGCGGGTGGCTCTTC.

V is TRBV7-6 and J is TRBJ1-3; weak D call: TRBD1 (5 bases). Looked up from germline, CDR1 is SGHVS and CDR2 is FNYEAQ. This CDR3 comprises 15 residues. Trimming left V 4 bases short and J 0 bases short, with 10 bases between. The CDR3 sequence is CASSSGPSSGNTIYF. The CDR3 DNA is TGTGCCAGCAGCTCGGGGCCGTCCTCTGGAAACACCATATATTTT.